This record covers a single T cell receptor beta chain. Sequencing was performed with immunoSEQ multiplex PCR; in TCRdb, only in-frame clones are kept and a portion is missing. Among 200,000 to 250,000 clones listed, under 90% were seen once. The source of the sample is a study of blood T cell repertoires in COVID-19. Study details: COVID-19 samples from acute and convalescent phases originated in the United States, Italy and Spain.

Per the germline V gene, CDR1 is SGHAT and CDR2 is FQNNGV. V shed 6 bases and J 10 bases; nucleotides not matched to a gene: 4. CDR3 length: 13 residues. Enrolled through a virtual design, the participants were between about 18 and 89 years of age and came from about two dozen US areas. Assignment of participants to cohorts was predicated upon participant-reported clinical history. The origin of this receptor is a man between 60 and 75 years old who had recovered from COVID-19. Sequences were obtained from PBMCs or T cells enriched from blood (not recorded which). The genes are TRBV11-2 and TRBJ1-6, with TRBD1 matching over 9 bases. DNA of the CDR3: TGTGCCAGCAGTCGGGACAGGGAATCACCCCTCCACTTT. It codes for CASSRDRESPLHF.